This T cell receptor beta chain was identified in a study of post-analysis software for immune sequencing data. Study results and caveats: Versus controls, multiple sclerosis patients showed significantly lower diversity (normalized Chao1). There were five TRBV segments more frequent in patients than controls, and TRBV5-6, TRBV5-1 and TRBV20-1 were among them.

The authors incorporated unique molecular identifiers into the TCR beta cDNA libraries. T cells numbering roughly 1 to 10 million gave rise to some 500,000 cDNA molecules. In TCRdb, the PCR reads were re-called with MiXCR into one record per CDR3 protein. The sample includes roughly 730,000 distinct CDR3 sequences, less than 35% of them seen just once. Germline V gene sequence: CDR1 SGHTA, CDR2 FQGNSA. The CDR3 sequence is 16 residues long. V gave up 2 bases and J gave up 4 bases; unmatched junction bases: 8. In this sample, this clonotype turned up a few times. Its matching antigen is unknown. Sequenced material: blood. The receptor was derived from a girl aged 5 to 17 with multiple sclerosis. V gene TRBV7-2 combines with J gene TRBJ2-7; 10 bases map to TRBD1. The CDR3 reads CASSLRGQGILYEQYF. CDR3 coding DNA: TGTGCCAGCAGCTTAAGGGGACAGGGGATCTTGTACGAGCAGTACTTC.